This entry concerns a single TCR beta chain. Its target is unknown. The data were taken from a study of response to subunit inactivated influenza vaccine. General study results and limits: The authors offered the suggestion that each seasonal influenza vaccination recruits few new T cells.

MiXCR, run by TCRdb on the RT-PCR reads, gives a single entry per CDR3 protein. The table has under 500,000 distinct CDR3 sequences, over 9.5% seen once; the top ten hold approximately 12%. The germline V and J ends were trimmed by 6 bases and 0 bases, with 21 bases remaining between them. The CDR3 spans 18 residues. The V gene's germline CDR1 is SGHAT and CDR2 FQDESV (reference sequence). Sequencing used PBMCs from blood, obtained roughly 6 weeks after vaccination. This chain uses TRBV11-1 with TRBJ2-1; D gene ambiguous. The receptor comes from a man in his fifties who received an inactivated influenza vaccine. CDR3 residues: CASSQGRPSSFSYNEQFF. Here the CDR3 DNA reads TGTGCCAGCAGTCAAGGCAGGCCTTCCTCCTTCTCCTACAATGAGCAGTTCTTC.